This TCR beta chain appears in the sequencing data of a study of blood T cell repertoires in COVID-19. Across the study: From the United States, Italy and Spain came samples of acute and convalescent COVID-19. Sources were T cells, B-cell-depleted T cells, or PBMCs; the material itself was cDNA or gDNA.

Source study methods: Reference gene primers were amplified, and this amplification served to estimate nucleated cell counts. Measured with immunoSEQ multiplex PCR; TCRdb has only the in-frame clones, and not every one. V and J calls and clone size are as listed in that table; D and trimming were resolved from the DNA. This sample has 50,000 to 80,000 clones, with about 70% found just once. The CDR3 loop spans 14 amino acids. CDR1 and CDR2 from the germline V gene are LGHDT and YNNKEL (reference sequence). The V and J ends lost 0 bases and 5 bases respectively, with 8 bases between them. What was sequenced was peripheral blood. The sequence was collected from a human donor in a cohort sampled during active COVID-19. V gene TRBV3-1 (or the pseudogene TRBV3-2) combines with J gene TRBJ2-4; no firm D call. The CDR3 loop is CASSQDFRQNIQYF. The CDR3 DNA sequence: TGTGCCAGCAGCCAAGATTTCAGGCAAAACATTCAGTACTTC.